This T cell receptor beta chain is from a study of T cells after yellow fever vaccination. Making TCR cDNA involved 5'RACE template switching, which added UMIs and a universal primer site. From the 5' RACE reads, TCRdb called clonotypes with MiXCR, one entry per CDR3 protein. The sample lists hundreds of thousands of distinct CDR3 sequences; about a fifth were seen once. As concerns this clonotype: Its target is unknown.

Study results and limitations: A weaker but faster secondary response was observed, peaking on day 5 versus 15.

The CDR3 is made up of 14 amino acids. Trimming took 4 bases from V and 2 from J; bases not matched to a gene: 0. Germline V CDR1 and CDR2: SQVTM, ANQGSEA. V usage is TRBV29-1 and J usage is TRBJ2-2, with TRBD1 identical over 11 bases. The receptor comes from a man aged 18 to 29 who received the YFV17D yellow fever vaccine. The material sequenced was PBMCs, taken roughly 20 days after the first yellow fever vaccination. The CDR3 loop reads CSVGTGGNTGELFF. The DNA of the CDR3 is TGCAGCGTTGGGACAGGGGGCAACACCGGGGAGCTGTTTTTT.